The sequence of this T cell receptor beta chain was determined in a study of neurological immune-mediated disorders. This clonotype has at least ten counts. No antigen is known for it. The authors produced cDNA by 5'RACE using 10-nucleotide random UMIs. Using its own MiXCR run on the 5' RACE reads, TCRdb lists one record per CDR3 protein. Here the sample spans about 60,000 distinct CDR3 sequences, about 4% being singletons. General study points: The phylogenetic placement of 18 of 34 multiple sclerosis patients' repertoires in one related-CDR3 cluster constitutes a possible signature.

The sequence was collected from a man in his fifties or sixties with multiple sclerosis. The sample was PBMCs.

The CDR3 sequence: CSAIAGTRNYGYTF. CDR3 DNA: TGCAGTGCTATTGCGGGAACGAGGAACTATGGCTACACCTTC. This chain joins TRBV20-1 and TRBJ1-2; no clear D gene. Trimming left V 4 bases short and J 2 bases short, with 14 bases between. The germline V gene has CDR1 DFQATT and CDR2 SNEGSKA (reference sequence). CDR3 size: 14 residues.